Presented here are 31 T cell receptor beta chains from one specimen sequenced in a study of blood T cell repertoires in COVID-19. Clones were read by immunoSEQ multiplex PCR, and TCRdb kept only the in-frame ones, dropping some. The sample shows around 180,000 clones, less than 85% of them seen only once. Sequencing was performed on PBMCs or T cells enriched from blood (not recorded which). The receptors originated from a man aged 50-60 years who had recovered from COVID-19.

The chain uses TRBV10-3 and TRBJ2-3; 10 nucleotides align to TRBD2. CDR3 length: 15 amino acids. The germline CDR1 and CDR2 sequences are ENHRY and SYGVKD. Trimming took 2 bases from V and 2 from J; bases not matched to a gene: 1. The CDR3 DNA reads TGTGCCATCAGTGAGGGGACTAGCGCCACAGATACGCAGTATTTT. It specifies CAISEGTSATDTQYF.

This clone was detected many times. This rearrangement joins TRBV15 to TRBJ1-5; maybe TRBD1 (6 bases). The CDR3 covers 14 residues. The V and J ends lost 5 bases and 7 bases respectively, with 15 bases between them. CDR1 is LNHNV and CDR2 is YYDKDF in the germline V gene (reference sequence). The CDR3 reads CATSGRTTGQPQHF. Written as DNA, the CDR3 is TGTGCCACCAGCGGCAGGACCACAGGGCAGCCCCAGCATTTT.

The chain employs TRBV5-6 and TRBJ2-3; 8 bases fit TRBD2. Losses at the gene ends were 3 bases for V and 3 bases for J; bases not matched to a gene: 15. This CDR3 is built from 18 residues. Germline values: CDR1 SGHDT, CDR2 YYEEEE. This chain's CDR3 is CASSSGLTGGRMTDTQYF. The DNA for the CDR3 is TGTGCCAGCAGCTCTGGACTAACGGGGGGGAGAATGACAGATACGCAGTATTTT. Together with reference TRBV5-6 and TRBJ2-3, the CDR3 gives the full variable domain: DAGVTQSPTHLIKTRGQQVTLRCSPKSGHDTVSWYQQALGQGPQFIFQYYEEEERQRGNFPDRFSGHQFPNYSSELNVNALLLGDSALYLCASSSGLTGGRMTDTQYFGPGTRLTVL.

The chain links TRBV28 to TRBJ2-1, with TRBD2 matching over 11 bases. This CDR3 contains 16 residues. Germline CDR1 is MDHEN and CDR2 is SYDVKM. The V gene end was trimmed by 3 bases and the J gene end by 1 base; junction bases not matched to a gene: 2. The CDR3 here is CASSFSGGVSYNEQFF. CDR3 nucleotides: TGTGCCAGCAGTTTTAGCGGGGGGGTGTCCTACAATGAGCAGTTCTTC.

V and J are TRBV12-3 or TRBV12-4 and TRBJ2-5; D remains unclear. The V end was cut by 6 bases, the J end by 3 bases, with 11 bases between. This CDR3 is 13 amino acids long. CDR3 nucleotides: TGTGCCAGCAGAGCAGACACAGAAGAGACCCAGTACTTC. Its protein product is CASRADTEETQYF.

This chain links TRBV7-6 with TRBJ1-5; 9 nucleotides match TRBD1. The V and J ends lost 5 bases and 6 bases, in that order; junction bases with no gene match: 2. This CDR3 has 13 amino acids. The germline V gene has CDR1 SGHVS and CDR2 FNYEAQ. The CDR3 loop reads CASSQGQGQPQHF. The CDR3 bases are TGTGCCAGCAGCCAGGGACAGGGTCAGCCCCAGCATTTT.

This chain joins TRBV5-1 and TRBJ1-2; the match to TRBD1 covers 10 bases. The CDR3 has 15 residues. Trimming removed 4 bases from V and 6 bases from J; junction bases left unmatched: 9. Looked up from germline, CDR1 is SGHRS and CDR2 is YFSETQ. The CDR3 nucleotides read TGCGCCAGCAGCGGCGCCGGGACAGGGGAAGATGGCTACACCTTC. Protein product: CASSGAGTGEDGYTF.

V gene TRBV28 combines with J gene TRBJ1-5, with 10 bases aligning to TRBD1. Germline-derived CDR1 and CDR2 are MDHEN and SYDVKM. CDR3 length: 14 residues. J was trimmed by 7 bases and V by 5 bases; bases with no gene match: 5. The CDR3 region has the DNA TGTGCCAGCAGTCTCGGACAGGGGGACCAGCCCCAGCATTTT. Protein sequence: CASSLGQGDQPQHF. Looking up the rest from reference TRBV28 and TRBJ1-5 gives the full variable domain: DVKVTQSSRYLVKRTGEKVFLECVQDMDHENMFWYRQDPGLGLRLIYFSYDVKMKEKGDIPEGYSVSREKKERFSLILESASTNQTSMYLCASSLGQGDQPQHFGDGTRLSIL.

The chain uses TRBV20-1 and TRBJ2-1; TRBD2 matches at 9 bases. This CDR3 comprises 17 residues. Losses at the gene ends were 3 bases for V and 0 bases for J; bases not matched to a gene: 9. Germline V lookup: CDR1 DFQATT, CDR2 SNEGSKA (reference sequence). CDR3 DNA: TGCAGTGCTAGTGTGACTAGCGGTTACCTCTCCTACAATGAGCAGTTCTTC. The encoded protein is CSASVTSGYLSYNEQFF.

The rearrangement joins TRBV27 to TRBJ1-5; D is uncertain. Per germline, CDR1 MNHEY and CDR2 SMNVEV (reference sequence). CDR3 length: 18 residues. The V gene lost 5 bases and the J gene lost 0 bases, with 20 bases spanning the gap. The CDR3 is CASSPDERGANSNQPQHF. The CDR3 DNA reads TGTGCCAGCAGTCCCGACGAACGGGGAGCCAATAGCAATCAGCCCCAGCATTTT.

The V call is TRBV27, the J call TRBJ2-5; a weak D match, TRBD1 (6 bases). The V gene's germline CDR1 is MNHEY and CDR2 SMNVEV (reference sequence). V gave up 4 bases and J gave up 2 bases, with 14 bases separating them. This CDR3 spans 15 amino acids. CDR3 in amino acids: CASSSARDIQETQYF. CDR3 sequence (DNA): TGTGCCAGCAGTTCCGCCCGGGACATACAAGAGACCCAGTACTTC.

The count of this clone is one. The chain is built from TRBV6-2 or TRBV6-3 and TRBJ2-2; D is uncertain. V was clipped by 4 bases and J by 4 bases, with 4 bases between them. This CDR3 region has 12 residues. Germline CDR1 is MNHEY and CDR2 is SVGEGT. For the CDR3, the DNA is TGTGCCAGCAGTTTTCTCACCGGGGAGCTGTTTTTT. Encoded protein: CASSFLTGELFF.

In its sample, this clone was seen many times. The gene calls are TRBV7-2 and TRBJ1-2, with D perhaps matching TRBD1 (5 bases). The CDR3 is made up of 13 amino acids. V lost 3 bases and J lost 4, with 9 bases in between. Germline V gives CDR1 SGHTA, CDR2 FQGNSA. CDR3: CASSFDRTYGYTF. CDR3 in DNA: TGTGCCAGCAGCTTTGACAGAACCTATGGCTACACCTTC. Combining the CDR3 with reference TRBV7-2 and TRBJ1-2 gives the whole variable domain GAGVSQSPSNKVTEKGKDVELRCDPISGHTALYWYRQSLGQGLEFLIYFQGNSAPDKSGLPSDRFSAERTGGSVSTLTIQRTQQEDSAVYLCASSFDRTYGYTFGSGTRLTVV.

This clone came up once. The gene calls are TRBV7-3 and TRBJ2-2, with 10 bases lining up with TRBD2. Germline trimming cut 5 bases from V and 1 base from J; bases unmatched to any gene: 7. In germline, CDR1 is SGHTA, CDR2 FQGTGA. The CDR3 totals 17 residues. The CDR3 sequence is CASSVAPSGGNTGELFF. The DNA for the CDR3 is TGTGCCAGCAGCGTCGCTCCTAGCGGGGGGAACACCGGGGAGCTGTTTTTT.

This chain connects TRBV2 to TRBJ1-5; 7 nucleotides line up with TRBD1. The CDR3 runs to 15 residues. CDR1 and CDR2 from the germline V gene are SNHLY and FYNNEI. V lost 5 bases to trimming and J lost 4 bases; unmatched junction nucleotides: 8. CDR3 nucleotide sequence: TGTGCCAGCAGTCCGACAGGGCGGAGTAATCAGCCCCAGCATTTT. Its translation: CASSPTGRSNQPQHF.

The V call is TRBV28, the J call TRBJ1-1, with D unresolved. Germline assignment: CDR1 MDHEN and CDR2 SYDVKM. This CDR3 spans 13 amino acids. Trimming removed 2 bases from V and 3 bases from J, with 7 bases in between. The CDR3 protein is CASSLPGYTEAFF. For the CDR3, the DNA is TGTGCCAGCAGTTTACCGGGGTACACTGAAGCTTTCTTT. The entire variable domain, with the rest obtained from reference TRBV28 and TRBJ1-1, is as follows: DVKVTQSSRYLVKRTGEKVFLECVQDMDHENMFWYRQDPGLGLRLIYFSYDVKMKEKGDIPEGYSVSREKKERFSLILESASTNQTSMYLCASSLPGYTEAFFGQGTRLTVV.

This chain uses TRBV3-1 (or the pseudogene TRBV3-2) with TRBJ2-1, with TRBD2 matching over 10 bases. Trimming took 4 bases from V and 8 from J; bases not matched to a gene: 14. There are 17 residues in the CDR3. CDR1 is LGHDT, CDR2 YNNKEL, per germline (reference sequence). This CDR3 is CASSLSRPSGGAYEQFF. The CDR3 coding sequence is TGTGCCAGCAGCCTCTCGCGCCCCAGCGGGGGGGCCTATGAGCAGTTCTTC.

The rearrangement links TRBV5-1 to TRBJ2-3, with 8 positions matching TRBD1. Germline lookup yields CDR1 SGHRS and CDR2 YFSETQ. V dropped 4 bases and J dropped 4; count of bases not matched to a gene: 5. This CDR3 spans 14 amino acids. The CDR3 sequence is CASSRTGPPDTQYF. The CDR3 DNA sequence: TGCGCCAGCAGCAGGACAGGGCCGCCAGATACGCAGTATTTT.

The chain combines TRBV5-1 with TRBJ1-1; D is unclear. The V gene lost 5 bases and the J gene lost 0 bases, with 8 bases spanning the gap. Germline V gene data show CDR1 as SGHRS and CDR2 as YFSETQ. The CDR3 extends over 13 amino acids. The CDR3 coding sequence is TGCGCCAGCAGTGGAGCTATGAACACTGAAGCTTTCTTT. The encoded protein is CASSGAMNTEAFF.

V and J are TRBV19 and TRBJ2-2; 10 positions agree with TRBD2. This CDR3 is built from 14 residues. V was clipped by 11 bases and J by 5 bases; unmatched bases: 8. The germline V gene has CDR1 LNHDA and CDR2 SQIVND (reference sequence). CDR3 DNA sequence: TGTGCCCTAGCGGGGGAGATGGGGACCGGGGAGCTGTTTTTT. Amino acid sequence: CALAGEMGTGELFF. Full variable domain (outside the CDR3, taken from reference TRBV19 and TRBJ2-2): DGGITQSPKYLFRKEGQNVTLSCEQNLNHDAMYWYRQDPGQGLRLIYYSQIVNDFQKGDIAEGYSVSREKKESFPLTVTSAQKNPTAFYLCALAGEMGTGELFFGEGSRLTVL.

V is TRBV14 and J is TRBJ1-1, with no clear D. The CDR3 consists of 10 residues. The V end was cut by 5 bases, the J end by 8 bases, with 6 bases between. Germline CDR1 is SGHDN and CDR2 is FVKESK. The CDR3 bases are TGTGCCAGCAGCGCTACCGAAGCTTTCTTT. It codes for CASSATEAFF.

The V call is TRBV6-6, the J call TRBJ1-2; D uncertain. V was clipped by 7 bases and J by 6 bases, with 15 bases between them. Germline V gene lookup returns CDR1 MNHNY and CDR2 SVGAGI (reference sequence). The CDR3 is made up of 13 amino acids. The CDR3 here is CASTVATKDGYTF. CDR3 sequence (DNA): TGTGCCAGCACTGTAGCGACAAAGGATGGCTACACCTTC.

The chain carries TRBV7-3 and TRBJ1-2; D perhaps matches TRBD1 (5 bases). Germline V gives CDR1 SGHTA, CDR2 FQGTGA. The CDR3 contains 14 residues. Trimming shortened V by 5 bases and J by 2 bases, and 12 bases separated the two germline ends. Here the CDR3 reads CASSRDRGNYGYTF. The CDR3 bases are TGTGCCAGCAGCCGGGATCGGGGGAACTATGGCTACACCTTC.

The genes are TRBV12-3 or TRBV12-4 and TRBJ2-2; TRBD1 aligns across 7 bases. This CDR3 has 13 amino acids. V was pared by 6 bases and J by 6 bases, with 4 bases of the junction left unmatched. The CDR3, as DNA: TGTGCCAGCAGAACTCAGGGGGCCGGGGAGCTGTTTTTT. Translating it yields CASRTQGAGELFF.

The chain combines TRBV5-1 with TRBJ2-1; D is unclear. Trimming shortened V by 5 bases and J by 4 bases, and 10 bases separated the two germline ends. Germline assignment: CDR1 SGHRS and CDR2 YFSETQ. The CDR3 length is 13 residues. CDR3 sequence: CASSSGAYNEQFF. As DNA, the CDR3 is TGCGCCAGCAGTAGTGGAGCGTACAATGAGCAGTTCTTC. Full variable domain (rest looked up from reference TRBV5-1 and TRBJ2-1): KAGVTQTPRYLIKTRGQQVTLSCSPISGHRSVSWYQQTPGQGLQFLFEYFSETQRNKGNFPGRFSGRQFSNSRSEMNVSTLELGDSALYLCASSSGAYNEQFFGPGTRLTVL.

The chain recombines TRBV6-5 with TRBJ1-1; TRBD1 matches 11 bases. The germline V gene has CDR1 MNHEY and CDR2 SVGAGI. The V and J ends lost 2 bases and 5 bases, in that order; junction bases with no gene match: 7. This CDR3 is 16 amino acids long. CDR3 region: CASSYLGQGAKTEAFF. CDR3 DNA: TGTGCCAGCAGTTACCTTGGACAGGGGGCAAAAACTGAAGCTTTCTTT.

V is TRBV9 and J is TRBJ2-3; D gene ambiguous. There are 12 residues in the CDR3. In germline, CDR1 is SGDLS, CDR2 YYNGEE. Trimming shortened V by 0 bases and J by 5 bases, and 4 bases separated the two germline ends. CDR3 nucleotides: TGTGCCAGCAGCGTAGGTATAGATACGCAGTATTTT. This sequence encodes CASSVGIDTQYF. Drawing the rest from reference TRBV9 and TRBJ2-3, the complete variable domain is DSGVTQTPKHLITATGQRVTLRCSPRSGDLSVYWYQQSLDQGLQFLIQYYNGEERAKGNILERFSAQQFPDLHSELNLSSLELGDSALYFCASSVGIDTQYFGPGTRLTVL.

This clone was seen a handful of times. CDR3 sequence: CASSPLPPAGLAGPTDTQYF. The CDR3 DNA is TGCGCCAGCAGCCCGCTCCCCCCGGCGGGACTAGCGGGGCCCACAGATACGCAGTATTTT. The chain recombines TRBV4-1 with TRBJ2-3; 13 positions agree with TRBD2. In germline, CDR1 is MGHRA, CDR2 YSYEKL. V gave up 4 bases and J gave up 2 bases; unmatched junction bases: 15. This CDR3 spans 20 amino acids.

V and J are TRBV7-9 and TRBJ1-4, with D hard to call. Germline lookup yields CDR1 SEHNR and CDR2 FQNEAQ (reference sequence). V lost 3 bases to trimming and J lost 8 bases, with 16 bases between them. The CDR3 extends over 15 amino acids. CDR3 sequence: CASSFSTPRGEKLFF. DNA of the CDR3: TGTGCCAGCAGCTTCTCGACGCCCCGAGGGGAAAAACTGTTTTTT.

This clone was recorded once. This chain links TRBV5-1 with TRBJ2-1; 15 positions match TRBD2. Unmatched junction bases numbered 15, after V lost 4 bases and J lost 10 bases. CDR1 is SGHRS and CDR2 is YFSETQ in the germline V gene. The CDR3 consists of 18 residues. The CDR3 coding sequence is TGCGCCAGCAGCCAAAAAGCAGGGACTAGCGGGGGGCACGGGGAGCAGTTCTTC. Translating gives CASSQKAGTSGGHGEQFF.

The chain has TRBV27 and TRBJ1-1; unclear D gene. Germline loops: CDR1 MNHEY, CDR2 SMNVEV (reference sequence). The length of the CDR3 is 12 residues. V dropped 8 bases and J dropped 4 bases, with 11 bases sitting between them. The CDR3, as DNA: TGTGCCAGCGGGGTTGCGGGCACTGAAGCTTTCTTT. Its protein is CASGVAGTEAFF.